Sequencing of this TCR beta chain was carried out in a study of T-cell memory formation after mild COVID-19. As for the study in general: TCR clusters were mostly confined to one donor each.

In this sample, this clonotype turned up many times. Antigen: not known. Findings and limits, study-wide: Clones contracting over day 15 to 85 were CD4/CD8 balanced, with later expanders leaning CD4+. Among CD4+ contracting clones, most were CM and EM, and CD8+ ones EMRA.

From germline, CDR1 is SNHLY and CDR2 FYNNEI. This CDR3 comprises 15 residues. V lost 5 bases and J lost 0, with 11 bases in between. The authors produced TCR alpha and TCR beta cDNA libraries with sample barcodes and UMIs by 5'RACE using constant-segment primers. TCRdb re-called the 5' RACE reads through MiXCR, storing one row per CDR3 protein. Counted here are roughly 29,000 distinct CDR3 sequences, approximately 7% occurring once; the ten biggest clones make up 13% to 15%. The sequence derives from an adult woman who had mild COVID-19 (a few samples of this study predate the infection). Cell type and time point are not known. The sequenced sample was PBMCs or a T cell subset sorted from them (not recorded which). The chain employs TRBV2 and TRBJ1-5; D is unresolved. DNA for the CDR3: TGTGCCAGCAGTCCAGCTACCTTTAGCAATCAGCCCCAGCATTTT. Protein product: CASSPATFSNQPQHF. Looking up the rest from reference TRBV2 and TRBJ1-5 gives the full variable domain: EPEVTQTPSHQVTQMGQEVILRCVPISNHLYFYWYRQILGQKVEFLVSFYNNEISEKSEIFDDQFSVERPDGSNFTLKIRSTKLEDSAMYFCASSPATFSNQPQHFGDGTRLSIL.